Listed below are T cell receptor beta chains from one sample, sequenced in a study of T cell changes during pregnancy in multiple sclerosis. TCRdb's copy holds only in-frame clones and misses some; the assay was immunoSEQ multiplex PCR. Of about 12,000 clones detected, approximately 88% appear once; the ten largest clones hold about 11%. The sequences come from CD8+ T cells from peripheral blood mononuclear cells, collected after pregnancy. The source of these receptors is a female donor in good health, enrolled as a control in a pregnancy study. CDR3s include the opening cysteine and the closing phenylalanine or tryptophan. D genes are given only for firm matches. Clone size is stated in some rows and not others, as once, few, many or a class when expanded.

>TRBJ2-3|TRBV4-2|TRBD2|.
TGTGCCAGCAGCCAAGAACTAGCGGGAGCCGATACGCAGTATTTT
CASSQELAGADTQYF
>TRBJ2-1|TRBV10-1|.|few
TGCGCCAGCAGTGATCGGACAGCCCAAGAGGAGCAGTTCTTC
CASSDRTAQEEQFF
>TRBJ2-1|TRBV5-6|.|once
TGTGCCAGCACCGTACTAGCTGAAACCTACAATGAGCAGTTCTTC
CASTVLAETYNEQFF
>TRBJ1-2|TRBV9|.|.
TGTGCCAGCAGCGCCCGACAGTTGGATGGCTACACCTTC
CASSARQLDGYTF
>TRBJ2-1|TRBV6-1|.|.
TGTGCCAGCACGGGATCAGGAGACTACAATGAGCAGTTCTTC
CASTGSGDYNEQFF
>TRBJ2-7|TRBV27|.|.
TGTGCCAGCAGTTTATGGGCAACCAGGGGGGTCGAGCAGTACTTC
CASSLWATRGVEQYF
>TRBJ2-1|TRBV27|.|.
TGTGCCAGCAGTTATGGAGGTGCGAGCAATGAGCAGTTCTTC
CASSYGGASNEQFF
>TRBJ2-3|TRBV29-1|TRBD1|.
TGCAGCGTAACTACTAGACCGGGACAGGGCCCTCCGGCAGATACGCAGTATTTT
CSVTTRPGQGPPADTQYF
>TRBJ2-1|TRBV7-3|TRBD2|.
TGTGCCAGCAGCTTACACCCCATGGGACTAGCGGGAAACAATGAGCAGTTCTTC
CASSLHPMGLAGNNEQFF
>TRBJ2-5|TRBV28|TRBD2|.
TGTGCCAGCAGTGTCAGGATGGGCGGGAGGGGGGAGACCCAGTACTTC
CASSVRMGGRGETQYF
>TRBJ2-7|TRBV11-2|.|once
TGTGCCAGCAGCTTCACAGGGGGGGACGAGCAGTACTTC
CASSFTGGDEQYF
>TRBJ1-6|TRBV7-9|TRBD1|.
TGTGCCAGCAGCCAAGGGGGGACAGATAATTCACCCCTCCACTTT
CASSQGGTDNSPLHF
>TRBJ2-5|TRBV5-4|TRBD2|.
TGTGCCAGCAGCTCCGACCGCGGGGGGCAAGAGACCCAGTACTTC
CASSSDRGGQETQYF
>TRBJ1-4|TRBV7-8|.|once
TGTGCCAGCAGCTTGTTCATTAGGGGTGGGGAAAAACTGTTTTTT
CASSLFIRGGEKLFF
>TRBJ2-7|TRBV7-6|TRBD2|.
TGTGCCAGCAGCTTAGATCTAGCGGGTTGGTACGAGCAGTACTTC
CASSLDLAGWYEQYF
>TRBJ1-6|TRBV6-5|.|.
TGTGCCAGCAGTATATACTCCTATAATTCACCCCTCCACTTT
CASSIYSYNSPLHF
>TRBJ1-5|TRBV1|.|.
TGCACCAGCAGCCAAGGTCCTACCAAGAACAGGACAGGGAGCAATCAGCCCCAGCATTTT
CTSSQGPTKNRTGSNQPQHF
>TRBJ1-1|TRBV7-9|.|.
TGTGCACAAGGAGGGACTGAAGCTTTCTTT
CAQGGTEAFF
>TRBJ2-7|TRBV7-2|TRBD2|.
TGTGCCAGCAGTCCTGGGACTAGCGGCTCCTACGAGCAGTACTTC
CASSPGTSGSYEQYF
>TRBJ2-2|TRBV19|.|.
TGTGCCAGTAGTCTCGGGTACACCGGGGAGCTGTTTTTT
CASSLGYTGELFF
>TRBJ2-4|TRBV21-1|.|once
TGTGCCAGCGGGCCGCTCCAGATAAACATTCAGTACTTC
CASGPLQINIQYF
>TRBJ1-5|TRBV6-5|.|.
TGTGCCAGCAGTTGGGGCACTGATCAGCCCCAGCATTTT
CASSWGTDQPQHF
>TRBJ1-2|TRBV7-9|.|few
TGTGCCAGCAGCTTAGCCACAGGGCACGGCTATGGCTACACCTTC
CASSLATGHGYGYTF
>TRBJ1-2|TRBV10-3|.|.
TGTGCCATCAGTGAAATTGCGGGCCTATATGGCTACACCTTC
CAISEIAGLYGYTF
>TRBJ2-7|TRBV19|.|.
TGTGCCAGTAGTACGACTAGAAACGAGCAGTACTTC
CASSTTRNEQYF
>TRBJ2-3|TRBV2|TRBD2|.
TGTGCCAGCAGTGTGCAACTAGCGGGAGGAGATACGCAGTATTTT
CASSVQLAGGDTQYF
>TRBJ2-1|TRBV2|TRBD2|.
TGTGCCAGCAGTCGACTAGCGGCTACCTACAATGAGCAGTTCTTC
CASSRLAATYNEQFF
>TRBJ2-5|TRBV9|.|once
TGTGCCAGCAGCGACCGGGACACCGCCGCCGAGACCCAGTACTTC
CASSDRDTAAETQYF
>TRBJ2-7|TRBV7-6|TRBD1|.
TGTGCCAGCAGCTTAGCACCGGGACAGGGATCCTACGAGCAGTACTTC
CASSLAPGQGSYEQYF
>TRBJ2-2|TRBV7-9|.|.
TGTGCCAGCAGCCCACCCCCAGGGTTGAACACCGGGGAGCTGTTTTTT
CASSPPPGLNTGELFF
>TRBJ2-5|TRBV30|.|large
TGTGCCTGGAGTGGGCCGGAGACCCAGTACTTC
CAWSGPETQYF
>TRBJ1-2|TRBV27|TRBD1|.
TGTGCCAGCAGTCCTGGGACAGGGATAGGCTATGGCTACACCTTC
CASSPGTGIGYGYTF
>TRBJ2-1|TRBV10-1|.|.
TGCGCCAGCAGTGACTCAACCGGAGGGCGGCACAATGAGCAGTTCTTC
CASSDSTGGRHNEQFF
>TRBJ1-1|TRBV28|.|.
TGTGCCAGCAGCCCACGACAAGTTGAAGCTTTCTTT
CASSPRQVEAFF
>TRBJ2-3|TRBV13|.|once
TGTGCCAGCAGCCCGTGGACTGGCGCTAGCACAGATACGCAGTATTTT
CASSPWTGASTDTQYF
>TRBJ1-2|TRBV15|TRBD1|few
TGTGCCACCAGCCCAGACAGGGGTCCCCTCCTTAACTATGGCTACACCTTC
CATSPDRGPLLNYGYTF
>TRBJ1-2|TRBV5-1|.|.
TGCGCCAGCAGCTCGCGGGCGGGGGACGACTATGGCTACACCTTC
CASSSRAGDDYGYTF
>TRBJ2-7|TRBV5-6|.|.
TGTGCCAGCAGCTTGTGGGTCGGGGGTTACGAGCAGTACTTC
CASSLWVGGYEQYF
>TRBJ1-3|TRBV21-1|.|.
TGTGCCAGCAGCAAAGGGAGGGCAGGGTGGCGAGGAAACACCATATATTTT
CASSKGRAGWRGNTIYF
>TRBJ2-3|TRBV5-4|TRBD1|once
TGTGCCAGCAGCTCAGGACAGGGGGCGATTTTTCAGCCCACAGATACGCAGTATTTT
CASSSGQGAIFQPTDTQYF
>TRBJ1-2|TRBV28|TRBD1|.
TGTGCCAGCAGTTTTGGGACAGGGGGCTATGGCTACACCTTC
CASSFGTGGYGYTF
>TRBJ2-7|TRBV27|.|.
TGTGCCAGCAGTTTATTTGGACGGGAGAACTACGAGCAGTACTTC
CASSLFGRENYEQYF
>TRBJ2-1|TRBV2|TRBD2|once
TGTGCCGGCCTTAGGCTAGCGGCCTACAATGAGCAGTTCTTC
CAGLRLAAYNEQFF
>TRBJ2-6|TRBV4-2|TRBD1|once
TGTGCCAGCAGCCAAGACCTTATGGACAGGGGGCACCAACGGGCCAACGTCCTGACTTTC
CASSQDLMDRGHQRANVLTF
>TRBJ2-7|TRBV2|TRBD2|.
TGTGCCAGCAGTGAGGGACTAGGGAAGCAGTACTTC
CASSEGLGKQYF
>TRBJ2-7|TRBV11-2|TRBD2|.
TGTGCCAGCAGCTTAGTACCGGGGGGCTACGAGCAGTACTTC
CASSLVPGGYEQYF
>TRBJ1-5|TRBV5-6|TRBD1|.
TGTGCCAGCAGCTTGAATCAGGGGGGTCAGCCCCAGCATTTT
CASSLNQGGQPQHF
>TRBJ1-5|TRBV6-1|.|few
TGTGCCAGCAGTGAAGGCGGGGGCAATCAGCCCCAGCATTTT
CASSEGGGNQPQHF
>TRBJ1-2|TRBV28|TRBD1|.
TGTGCCAGCAGTTTATACAGGGGTGGCTACACCTTC
CASSLYRGGYTF
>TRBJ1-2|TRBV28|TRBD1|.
TGTGCCAGCAGTTTATCCCCCTCGACAGGGGCTAACTATGGCTACACCTTC
CASSLSPSTGANYGYTF
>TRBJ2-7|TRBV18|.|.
TGTGCCAGCTCAACTAGGCCGTACGAGCAGTACTTC
CASSTRPYEQYF
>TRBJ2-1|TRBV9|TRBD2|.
TGTGCCAGCAGCGTCTCTAGCGGGGGACCCGGGAGGCAGTTCTTC
CASSVSSGGPGRQFF
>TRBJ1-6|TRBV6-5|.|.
TGTGCCAGCAGTTCCGCGGTTTCACCCCTCCACTTT
CASSSAVSPLHF